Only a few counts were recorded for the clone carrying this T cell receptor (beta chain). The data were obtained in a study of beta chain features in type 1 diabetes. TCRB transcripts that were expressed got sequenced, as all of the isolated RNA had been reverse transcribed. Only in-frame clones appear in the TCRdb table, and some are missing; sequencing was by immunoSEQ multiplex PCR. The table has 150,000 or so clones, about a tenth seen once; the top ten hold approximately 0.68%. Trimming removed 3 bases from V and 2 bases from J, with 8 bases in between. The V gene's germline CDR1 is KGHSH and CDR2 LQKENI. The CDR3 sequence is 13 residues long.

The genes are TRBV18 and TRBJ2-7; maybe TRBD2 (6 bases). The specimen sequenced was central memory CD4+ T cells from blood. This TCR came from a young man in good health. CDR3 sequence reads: CASSPGEAYEQYF. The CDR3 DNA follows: TGTGCCAGCTCACCGGGGGAGGCCTACGAGCAGTACTTC.